This T cell receptor beta chain appears in the sequencing data of a study of cytomegalovirus exposure and HLA in healthy donors. The V gene lost 4 bases and the J gene lost 2 bases, with 16 bases spanning the gap. The V gene's germline CDR1 is SGHNT and CDR2 YYREEE (reference sequence). The CDR3 extends over 16 amino acids. With 60 Vbeta and 13 Jbeta primers, the PCR was carried out. Sequenced by immunoSEQ multiplex PCR; TCRdb stores in-frame clones only, minus some. The profile shows about 120,000 clones, roughly 80% of them singletons. Sequenced material: PBMCs. This sequence originates from a woman aged 40 to 55 in good health and CMV-seropositive. The chain has TRBV5-4 and TRBJ1-3; D may be TRBD1 (5 bases). DNA of the CDR3: TGTGCCAGCAGCCCGTCGGCAGGGCCCCCTGGAAACACCATATATTTT. Translated: CASSPSAGPPGNTIYF.